What follows are 27 T cell receptor beta chains derived from one specimen sequenced in a study of blood T cell repertoires in COVID-19. Only in-frame clones appear in the TCRdb table, and some are missing; sequencing was by immunoSEQ multiplex PCR. The sample shows about 140,000 clones, approximately 91% of them seen only once. The source material was peripheral blood. These receptors were obtained from a man aged 70-80 years with acute or convalescent COVID-19.

The sample holds one count of this clone. The chain uses TRBV5-1 and TRBJ2-1, with D maybe TRBD2 (5 bases). The V and J ends lost 7 bases and 2 bases respectively, with 16 bases between them. The V gene's germline CDR1 is SGHRS and CDR2 YFSETQ. CDR3 length: 15 residues. DNA for the CDR3: TGCGCCAGCTCGTGGGGAGCCGGGGCCTACAATGAGCAGTTCTTC. Translation: CASSWGAGAYNEQFF. The full variable domain, its missing parts supplied by reference TRBV5-1 and TRBJ2-1, is KAGVTQTPRYLIKTRGQQVTLSCSPISGHRSVSWYQQTPGQGLQFLFEYFSETQRNKGNFPGRFSGRQFSNSRSEMNVSTLELGDSALYLCASSWGAGAYNEQFFGPGTRLTVL.

The rearrangement links TRBV5-1 to TRBJ1-1, with a possible D match to TRBD1 (6 bases). Between the trimmed V and J ends, which lost 1 base and 3 bases, there was a span of 10 bases. CDR3 size: 14 residues. Germline V gene sequence: CDR1 SGHRS, CDR2 YFSETQ. In DNA form, the CDR3 reads TGCGCCAGCAGCTTGCGTCGGACAGACACTGAAGCTTTCTTT. This encodes CASSLRRTDTEAFF.

The chain is built from TRBV29-1 and TRBJ1-2; unclear D gene. The V and J ends lost 0 bases and 2 bases respectively, with 16 bases between them. Germline V gene data show CDR1 as SQVTM and CDR2 as ANQGSEA. The CDR3 contains 16 residues. Here the CDR3 DNA reads TGCAGCGTTGAAGATCTTCAAGGAGGGAGGAACTATGGCTACACCTTC. It codes for CSVEDLQGGRNYGYTF.

V is TRBV6-5 and J is TRBJ1-4; 12 positions match TRBD1. J lost 5 bases, V lost 6 bases, and 1 base had no gene match. This CDR3 is built from 14 residues. Germline V CDR1 and CDR2: MNHEY, SVGAGI. CDR3 nucleotides: TGTGCCAGCAGCGGGACAGGGGGCAATGAAAAACTGTTTTTT. Amino acid sequence: CASSGTGGNEKLFF.

This chain joins TRBV7-2 and TRBJ1-5, with no clear D. Trimming shortened V by 1 base and J by 5 bases, and 6 bases separated the two germline ends. The V gene's germline CDR1 is SGHTA and CDR2 FQGNSA. The CDR3 loop spans 13 amino acids. The CDR3 loop is CASSLDLDQPQHF. CDR3 DNA: TGTGCCAGCAGCTTAGACCTAGATCAGCCCCAGCATTTT.

The J gene is TRBJ2-2, the V gene TRBV19; weak D call: TRBD1 (5 bases). CDR1 and CDR2 from the germline V gene are LNHDA and SQIVND (reference sequence). Trimming stripped 10 bases from V and 1 base from J, with 13 bases between. The CDR3 is 14 residues long. CDR3 DNA: TGTGCCACCCTGACAGATCTGAACACCGGGGAGCTGTTTTTT. Translated, it gives CATLTDLNTGELFF.

The V gene is TRBV2, the J gene TRBJ1-2, with TRBD1 as a possible D gene (6 bases). The V gene lost 10 bases and the J gene lost 2 bases, with 14 bases spanning the gap. This CDR3 comprises 13 residues. Germline CDR1 and CDR2: SNHLY and FYNNEI. The CDR3 DNA sequence: TGTGCCACCGGGGACACCGCGAACTATGGCTACACCTTC. Residues: CATGDTANYGYTF.

The V call is TRBV3-1 (or the pseudogene TRBV3-2), the J call TRBJ2-5; 14 nucleotides match TRBD2. The germline gives CDR1 LGHDT, CDR2 YNNKEL (reference sequence). J was trimmed by 5 bases and V by 4 bases; bases with no gene match: 6. CDR3 length equals 16 residues. CDR3 nucleotides: TGTGCCAGCAGCCCCGGACTAGCGGGGGGCGGGGAGACCCAGTACTTC. Protein sequence: CASSPGLAGGGETQYF.

The gene calls are TRBV29-1 and TRBJ2-3; 10 bases match TRBD2. The germline CDR1 and CDR2 sequences are SQVTM and ANQGSEA. J gave up 3 bases and V 4 bases, and 1 base lay outside the gene matches. This CDR3 comprises 13 residues. The CDR3 nucleotides are TGCAGCGTTGCGGGACTAGCGACAGATACGCAGTATTTT. Residues: CSVAGLATDTQYF.

CDR3: CASSSLWAEKLFF. The CDR3 DNA is TGCGCCAGCAGCTCGTTATGGGCTGAAAAACTGTTTTTT. The chain is built from TRBV4-1 and TRBJ1-4, with D uncertain. Germline V gives CDR1 MGHRA, CDR2 YSYEKL. The V end was cut by 5 bases, the J end by 7 bases, with 11 bases between. This CDR3 has 13 amino acids.

This rearrangement joins TRBV10-2 to TRBJ1-6, with D possibly being TRBD1 (5 bases). Per the germline V gene, CDR1 is WSHSY and CDR2 is SAAADI. The CDR3 is 16 residues long. Trimming left V 2 bases short and J 9 bases short, with 17 bases between. The CDR3 loop reads CASSEGVRDNGSPLHF. The CDR3 DNA sequence: TGCGCCAGCAGTGAGGGAGTCAGGGATAATGGTTCACCCCTCCACTTT.

This clone was found once. This sequence joins TRBV5-1 and TRBJ1-6; TRBD1 might be the D (6 bases). Trimming removed 4 bases at V and 7 bases at J, with 15 bases between. Germline V gene lookup returns CDR1 SGHRS and CDR2 YFSETQ. This CDR3 has 15 amino acids. CDR3: CASSLNGGSNSPLHF. The DNA for the CDR3 is TGCGCCAGCAGCCTCAATGGGGGCAGCAATTCACCCCTCCACTTT.

V is TRBV10-2 and J is TRBJ1-2; D might be TRBD1 (5 bases). This CDR3 is built from 14 residues. Looked up from germline, CDR1 is WSHSY and CDR2 is SAAADI. V dropped 8 bases and J dropped 4 bases, with 17 bases sitting between them. CDR3 nucleotide sequence: TGCGCCAGCCTTCCGGGAGGGACCTCCTATGGCTACACCTTC. This sequence encodes CASLPGGTSYGYTF.

The CDR3 loop reads CASSPNVGGTETQYF. CDR3 DNA sequence: TGTGCCAGCAGCCCCAACGTCGGGGGGACAGAGACCCAGTACTTC. The chain is built from TRBV5-5 and TRBJ2-5, with 7 bases fitting TRBD2. The germline V gene encodes CDR1 SGHKS and CDR2 YYEKEE (reference sequence). The V segment lost 4 bases and the J segment 4 bases; nucleotides outside the gene matches: 10. The CDR3 spans 15 residues.

The sample holds a few counts of this clone. The chain couples TRBV5-1 to TRBJ1-1; possibly TRBD1 for D (6 bases). The germline V gene has CDR1 SGHRS and CDR2 YFSETQ. The CDR3 runs to 15 residues. Trimming stripped 1 base from V and 4 bases from J, with 14 bases between. CDR3 DNA: TGCGCCAGCAGCTTGACAGGGCGAGGAAGCACTGAAGCTTTCTTT. Protein: CASSLTGRGSTEAFF.

The rearrangement joins TRBV14 to TRBJ1-1, with TRBD1 identical over 7 bases. Per the germline V gene, CDR1 is SGHDN and CDR2 is FVKESK. The V gene end was trimmed by 3 bases and the J gene end by 5 bases; junction bases not matched to a gene: 3. CDR3 length equals 13 residues. CDR3 amino acids: CASSHTGATEAFF. The CDR3, as DNA: TGTGCCAGCAGCCATACAGGGGCGACTGAAGCTTTCTTT.

The V call is TRBV7-9, the J call TRBJ1-5, with no clear D. Looked up from germline, CDR1 is SEHNR and CDR2 is FQNEAQ (reference sequence). Trimming shortened V by 3 bases and J by 8 bases, and 14 bases separated the two germline ends. The CDR3 consists of 14 residues. CDR3 bases: TGTGCCAGCAGCTTTTCTACAGTCGTGGAGCCCCAGCATTTT. Protein: CASSFSTVVEPQHF.

The chain couples TRBV18 to TRBJ1-4; D gene unclear. Germline assignment: CDR1 KGHSH and CDR2 LQKENI. Trimming stripped 4 bases from V and 5 bases from J, with 17 bases between. CDR3 length: 16 residues. CDR3: CASSLSGRRENEKLFF. The DNA of the CDR3 is TGTGCCAGCTCACTGTCGGGAAGGCGGGAGAATGAAAAACTGTTTTTT.

This clone was picked up one time. The chain combines TRBV5-4 with TRBJ2-3; 11 bases fit TRBD1. The trim removed 3 bases at V and 6 bases at J, leaving 12 bases unmatched. CDR1 SGHNT and CDR2 YYREEE come from the germline V gene (reference sequence). This CDR3 has 17 residues. CDR3 bases: TGTGCCAGCAGCTCCGCCTCCCGGACAGGGGGCTCGGATACGCAGTATTTT. Translating it yields CASSSASRTGGSDTQYF.

The CDR3 DNA sequence: TGTGCCAGCAGCCAAGATGCCGTGGGGGCTAGCAATCAGCCCCAGCATTTT. Protein: CASSQDAVGASNQPQHF. The chain employs TRBV3-1 (or the pseudogene TRBV3-2) and TRBJ1-5; possibly TRBD1 for D (6 bases). CDR3 length: 17 amino acids. Trimming cost V 0 bases and J 0 bases, with 12 bases left between them. Germline lookup yields CDR1 LGHDT and CDR2 YNNKEL (reference sequence).

The chain has TRBV6-1 and TRBJ2-1; D is possibly TRBD2 (6 bases). Germline lookup yields CDR1 MNHNS and CDR2 SASEGT. This CDR3 comprises 16 residues. Trimming shortened V by 4 bases and J by 8 bases, and 21 bases separated the two germline ends. The CDR3 region has the DNA TGTGCCAGCAGTGTAGTCGGGGGAGCATCTGGTGATGAGCAGTTCTTC. Translation gives CASSVVGGASGDEQFF.

V and J are TRBV28 and TRBJ2-7, with a weak D call TRBD2 (6 bases). Trimming took 6 bases from V and 0 from J, leaving 18 bases between them. The CDR3 spans 16 residues. Germline V gene data show CDR1 as MDHEN and CDR2 as SYDVKM. CDR3 amino acids: CASSRSSDPSSYEQYF. For the CDR3, the DNA is TGTGCCAGCAGCCGATCTAGCGACCCTAGCTCCTACGAGCAGTACTTC. Full variable domain (missing parts from reference TRBV28 and TRBJ2-7): DVKVTQSSRYLVKRTGEKVFLECVQDMDHENMFWYRQDPGLGLRLIYFSYDVKMKEKGDIPEGYSVSREKKERFSLILESASTNQTSMYLCASSRSSDPSSYEQYFGPGTRLTVT.

This clone was found once. The chain links TRBV6-1 to TRBJ1-4; no clear D. The CDR3 sequence is 16 residues long. V lost 3 bases and J 4 bases, leaving 15 bases between the germline ends. CDR1 is MNHNS and CDR2 is SASEGT in the germline V gene. CDR3 nucleotide sequence: TGTGCCAGCAGTGAGTATGGAGGGCAGATTAATGAAAAACTGTTTTTT. This sequence encodes CASSEYGGQINEKLFF.

CDR3 protein: CASSNGLADNEQFF. Written as DNA, the CDR3 is TGTGCCAGTTCCAATGGACTAGCGGACAATGAGCAGTTCTTC. J is TRBJ2-1 and V is TRBV6-5; 10 bases are shared with TRBD2. This CDR3 has 14 amino acids. Trimming at V came to 9 bases and at J to 5 bases, leaving 7 bases not matched to a gene. From germline, CDR1 is MNHEY and CDR2 SVGAGI.

This chain connects TRBV28 to TRBJ2-5; TRBD2 aligns across 7 bases. Germline CDR1 is MDHEN and CDR2 is SYDVKM. This CDR3 contains 15 residues. V was pared by 3 bases and J by 7 bases, with 11 bases of the junction left unmatched. The CDR3 loop is CASSLYRGGDGTQYF. The CDR3 DNA reads as TGTGCCAGCAGTTTGTATCGGGGAGGGGACGGGACCCAGTACTTC.

This clone showed up just once. The chain recombines TRBV19 with TRBJ1-5; a weak D match, TRBD1 (6 bases). V gave up 2 bases and J gave up 1 base, with 12 bases separating them. The CDR3 runs 16 residues. Germline V gene lookup returns CDR1 LNHDA and CDR2 SQIVND (reference sequence). DNA for the CDR3: TGTGCCAGTAGTATATTAGGGGGTTCGAGCAATCAGCCCCAGCATTTT. Protein sequence: CASSILGGSSNQPQHF.

The rearrangement joins TRBV5-1 to TRBJ2-1, with TRBD1 matching over 7 bases. This CDR3 is built from 15 residues. With V trimmed by 3 bases and J by 4 bases, 7 bases remained unmatched. The germline CDR1 and CDR2 sequences are SGHRS and YFSETQ. The CDR3 loop reads CASSWTGDSYNEQFF. The CDR3 nucleotides read TGCGCCAGCAGCTGGACAGGAGACTCATACAATGAGCAGTTCTTC.